A single TCR beta chain is shown here with its context. The antigen remains unidentified. The entry originates in a study of T-cell memory formation after mild COVID-19. Study-level results: Certain responding clones were present in pre-infection memory, suggesting participation of cross-reactive memory.

MiXCR was run by TCRdb on the 5' RACE reads, yielding one entry per CDR3 protein. The data hold more than 250,000 distinct CDR3 sequences, with 15% to 20% observed a single time. This CDR3 has 15 residues. Germline lookup yields CDR1 LGHNA and CDR2 YSLEER. Trimming removed 0 bases from V and 5 bases from J, with 13 bases in between. Sequencing was carried out using PBMCs or a T cell subset sorted from them (not recorded which). This clonotype was sampled from a man aged 18 to 30 who had mild COVID-19 (a few samples of this study predate the infection). Cell type and time point are not known. V is TRBV4-3 and J is TRBJ2-5; D is unclear. The CDR3: CASSQEANRPETQYF. The CDR3 DNA follows: TGCGCCAGCAGCCAAGAGGCCAACCGCCCGGAGACCCAGTACTTC.